Following are 30 T cell receptor beta chains from one sample sequenced in a study of OX40 agonist ivuxolimab in advanced cancers. This table comes from immunoSEQ multiplex PCR, and its TCRdb copy is limited to in-frame clones, with some not included. The sample carries roughly 50,000 clones, 80% to 85% recorded once. Material: CD4+ or CD8+ T cells sorted from blood, obtained in a trial of the OX40 agonist ivuxolimab. These receptors were obtained from an adult with an advanced solid tumor such as melanoma, head and neck, liver or kidney cancer.

This chain links TRBV7-2 with TRBJ2-2, with 9 bases fitting TRBD1. There are 14 residues in the CDR3. Germline V gene data show CDR1 as SGHTA and CDR2 as FQGNSA. The V segment lost 5 bases and the J segment 6 bases; nucleotides outside the gene matches: 4. CDR3 amino acids: CASSPGQGAGELFF. The CDR3 DNA reads as TGTGCCAGCAGCCCGGGACAGGGTGCCGGGGAGCTGTTTTTT.

Only one count was recorded for this clone. The chain recombines TRBV5-1 with TRBJ2-5, with a possible D match to TRBD1 (5 bases). V was cut by 2 bases and J by 11 bases, with 16 bases left in between. Germline CDR1 and CDR2: SGHRS and YFSETQ. This CDR3 contains 13 residues. As DNA, the CDR3 is TGCGCCAGCAGCTTAGGGTCGGACACGCAGCAGTACTTC. This translates into CASSLGSDTQQYF. Variable domain in full (rest from reference TRBV5-1 and TRBJ2-5): KAGVTQTPRYLIKTRGQQVTLSCSPISGHRSVSWYQQTPGQGLQFLFEYFSETQRNKGNFPGRFSGRQFSNSRSEMNVSTLELGDSALYLCASSLGSDTQQYFGPGTRLLVL.

V is TRBV18 and J is TRBJ2-7; TRBD2 agrees at 12 bases. Germline lookup yields CDR1 KGHSH and CDR2 LQKENI. The ends lost 4 bases at V and 2 bases at J; junction bases unmatched: 3. The CDR3 is 15 residues long. CDR3 protein: CASSQTSGRTYEQYF. DNA for the CDR3: TGTGCCAGCTCACAAACTAGCGGGAGGACCTACGAGCAGTACTTC.

This chain joins TRBV28 and TRBJ2-5, with 9 bases fitting TRBD2. The CDR3 is 15 amino acids. Unmatched junction bases numbered 3, after V lost 2 bases and J lost 2 bases. Germline V gene lookup returns CDR1 MDHEN and CDR2 SYDVKM. CDR3 DNA: TGTGCCAGCAGTTTAGCGGGAGGGTCGCAAGAGACCCAGTACTTC. This sequence encodes CASSLAGGSQETQYF.

This chain joins TRBV10-3 and TRBJ2-7; tentative D call: TRBD1 (6 bases). Per germline, CDR1 ENHRY and CDR2 SYGVKD. The CDR3 has 12 amino acids. The CDR3 nucleotides are TGTGCCAGCAGTTACTCAGGGGACGAGCAGTACGTC. Its translation is CASSYSGDEQYV.

This clone was found a few times. The chain links TRBV2 to TRBJ2-3; TRBD2 aligns across 14 bases. This CDR3 has 16 amino acids. V shed 6 bases, J shed 4 bases, and the junction held 6 bases outside the gene matches. Germline loops: CDR1 SNHLY, CDR2 FYNNEI. CDR3 nucleotides: TGTGCCAGCAGGGGACTAGCGGGAGATAAAGCAGATACGCAGTATTTT. Translating it yields CASRGLAGDKADTQYF.

J is TRBJ2-1 and V is TRBV18; perhaps D is TRBD1 or TRBD2 (7 bases each). Germline lookup yields CDR1 KGHSH and CDR2 LQKENI. V was shortened by 0 bases and J by 9 bases, with 12 bases between the two germline ends. The CDR3 contains 14 residues. The CDR3 region has the DNA TGTGCCAGCTCACCACCCCAGGGGGGGGTTGAGCAGTTCTTC. Translating it yields CASSPPQGGVEQFF.

The CDR3 region has the DNA TGTGCCAGTAGCCCTGCAGTAGGATATGGCTACACCTTC. It encodes CASSPAVGYGYTF. The chain employs TRBV19 and TRBJ1-2, with no clear D. This CDR3 region has 13 residues. Germline V lookup: CDR1 LNHDA, CDR2 SQIVND (reference sequence). Trimming stripped 6 bases from V and 5 bases from J, with 13 bases between.

The chain links TRBV14 to TRBJ2-7; TRBD2 might be the D (5 bases). The germline CDR1 and CDR2 sequences are SGHDN and FVKESK. Trimming cost V 2 bases and J 7 bases, with 9 bases left between them. The CDR3 consists of 12 residues. In DNA form, the CDR3 reads TGTGCCAGCAGCCAACGGAGCGGTGAGCAGTACTTC. Translation: CASSQRSGEQYF.

V usage is TRBV10-3 and J usage is TRBJ2-5; D is perhaps TRBD1 or TRBD2 (5 bases each). This CDR3 spans 14 amino acids. With 7 bases removed from V and 1 base from J, the gap between germline ends came to 13 bases. Germline V gives CDR1 ENHRY, CDR2 SYGVKD. CDR3 protein: CAINEPGPQETQYF. DNA for the CDR3: TGTGCCATCAACGAACCGGGACCCCAAGAGACCCAGTACTTC.

The V call is TRBV5-1, the J call TRBJ2-4; D tentatively reads TRBD1 or TRBD2 (7 bases each). The CDR3 spans 13 residues. V was trimmed by 2 bases and J by 8 bases, leaving 11 bases between them. Germline V gene lookup returns CDR1 SGHRS and CDR2 YFSETQ. The CDR3 DNA reads as TGCGCCAGCAGCTTCTCAGGGGGGGACATTCAGTACTTC. Translating gives CASSFSGGDIQYF.

The chain couples TRBV2 to TRBJ2-1; D ambiguous. The CDR3 is 13 residues long. Germline CDR1 is SNHLY and CDR2 is FYNNEI. Trimming took off 6 bases at V and 2 bases at J, with 8 bases between the two ends. In nucleotides, the CDR3 is TGTGCCAGCAGCTCCGGGCCCTACAATGAGCAGTTCTTC. This translates into CASSSGPYNEQFF.

The chain joins TRBV18 to TRBJ1-2; weak D call: TRBD1 (5 bases). Trimming took off 5 bases at V and 8 bases at J, with 21 bases between the two ends. CDR1 and CDR2 (germline): KGHSH, LQKENI. The CDR3 spans 15 residues. The CDR3 sequence is CASSSLIEGLGGYTF. The CDR3 nucleotides are TGTGCCAGCTCATCCCTTATCGAGGGGTTAGGAGGCTACACCTTC.

This clone was seen a handful of times. The V call is TRBV11-2, the J call TRBJ1-2; no firm D call. Germline CDR1 SGHAT, CDR2 FQNNGV. The V end was cut by 3 bases, the J end by 4 bases, with 12 bases between. The CDR3 length is 14 residues. CDR3 region: CASSFLTPAYGYTF. Here the CDR3 DNA reads TGTGCCAGCAGCTTCCTTACGCCTGCCTATGGCTACACCTTC.

The V call is TRBV4-2, the J call TRBJ2-5, with a possible D match to TRBD2 (5 bases). V was pared by 0 bases and J by 1 base, with 15 bases between. Germline CDR1 is LGHNA and CDR2 is YNFKEQ. There are 17 residues in the CDR3. CDR3 coding DNA: TGTGCCAGCAGCCAAGATCCCGGAGGCGGTCTCCAAGAGACCCAGTACTTC. Amino acid sequence: CASSQDPGGGLQETQYF.

The chain links TRBV18 to TRBJ2-5; D is uncertain. The CDR3 contains 14 residues. Trimming removed 0 bases from V and 2 bases from J, with 7 bases in between. Germline V gene data show CDR1 as KGHSH and CDR2 as LQKENI. The CDR3: CASSPPYGQETQYF. The CDR3 nucleotides are TGTGCCAGCTCACCACCTTATGGTCAAGAGACCCAGTACTTC.

The chain joins TRBV5-1 to TRBJ2-5; 12 nucleotides align to TRBD1. The J segment lost 2 bases and the V segment lost 2 bases, leaving 4 bases of the junction unmatched. Germline-derived CDR1 and CDR2 are SGHRS and YFSETQ. This CDR3 is 16 amino acids long. The CDR3: CASSLGTGGRQETQYF. The CDR3 region has the DNA TGCGCCAGCAGCTTAGGGACAGGGGGCAGGCAAGAGACCCAGTACTTC.

The rearrangement links TRBV7-2 to TRBJ1-2; TRBD1 is a possible D gene (6 bases). This CDR3 has 16 amino acids. The germline CDR1 and CDR2 sequences are SGHTA and FQGNSA. Trimming stripped 6 bases from V and 0 bases from J, with 17 bases between. CDR3 sequence (DNA): TGTGCCAGCAGTTTGGGGGGCAGCTTAGCTAACTATGGCTACACCTTC. Translated, it gives CASSLGGSLANYGYTF.

V is TRBV7-2 and J is TRBJ2-1; 7 bases agree with TRBD1. Trimming at V came to 1 base and at J to 5 bases, leaving 5 bases not matched to a gene. The CDR3 runs to 15 residues. Germline V CDR1 and CDR2: SGHTA, FQGNSA. The CDR3 nucleotides read TGTGCCAGCAGCTTAGGTTCAGACAGGGACAATGAGCAGTTCTTC. Translation gives CASSLGSDRDNEQFF.

CDR3 sequence: CASSPGTSPETQYF. The CDR3 DNA reads TGTGCCAGCAGCCCAGGGACTAGCCCAGAGACCCAGTACTTC. V gene TRBV7-3 combines with J gene TRBJ2-5, with TRBD2 matching over 9 bases. V shed 5 bases and J 4 bases; nucleotides not matched to a gene: 5. Germline V gives CDR1 SGHTA, CDR2 FQGTGA. This CDR3 contains 14 residues.

This clone occurred a few times. The chain joins TRBV7-9 to TRBJ2-6; D gene ambiguous. There are 16 residues in the CDR3. With 1 base removed from V and 0 bases from J, the gap between germline ends came to 7 bases. Germline CDR1 reads SEHNR; CDR2 reads FQNEAQ (reference sequence). CDR3 sequence (DNA): TGTGCCAGCAGCTTAGTTTTTACCTCTGGGGCCAACGTCCTGACTTTC. It encodes CASSLVFTSGANVLTF.

V usage is TRBV2 and J usage is TRBJ2-6; D is possibly TRBD1 or TRBD2 (6 bases each). V lost 4 bases and J 0 bases, leaving 16 bases between the germline ends. From germline, CDR1 is SNHLY and CDR2 FYNNEI. The CDR3 contains 18 residues. The CDR3 sequence is CASSVPGASPSGANVLTF. The CDR3 DNA sequence: TGTGCCAGCAGTGTCCCGGGGGCGTCCCCCTCTGGGGCCAACGTCCTGACTTTC.

The rearrangement links TRBV7-3 to TRBJ2-1; 9 positions match TRBD2. The CDR3 runs to 16 residues. The germline CDR1 and CDR2 sequences are SGHTA and FQGTGA. The trim removed 0 bases at V and 5 bases at J, leaving 5 bases unmatched. CDR3 nucleotides: TGTGCCAGCAGCTTAACGGCTAGCGGGATGAACAATGAGCAGTTCTTC. Its protein product is CASSLTASGMNNEQFF. Using reference TRBV7-3 and TRBJ2-1 for the parts outside the CDR3, the full variable domain is GAGVSQTPSNKVTEKGKYVELRCDPISGHTALYWYRQSLGQGPEFLIYFQGTGAADDSGLPNDRFFAVRPEGSVSTLKIQRTERGDSAVYLCASSLTASGMNNEQFFGPGTRLTVL.

The chain links TRBV28 to TRBJ2-1; 10 nucleotides match TRBD2. The CDR3 runs 15 residues. The V and J ends lost 5 bases and 6 bases, in that order; junction bases with no gene match: 7. The germline CDR1 and CDR2 sequences are MDHEN and SYDVKM. CDR3 region: CASSILAGYINEQFF. The CDR3 DNA is TGTGCCAGCAGTATACTAGCGGGATACATCAATGAGCAGTTCTTC. The variable domain in full, completed from reference TRBV28 and TRBJ2-1, reads DVKVTQSSRYLVKRTGEKVFLECVQDMDHENMFWYRQDPGLGLRLIYFSYDVKMKEKGDIPEGYSVSREKKERFSLILESASTNQTSMYLCASSILAGYINEQFFGPGTRLTVL.

The gene calls are TRBV20-1 and TRBJ2-5; D is unresolved. Germline lookup yields CDR1 DFQATT and CDR2 SNEGSKA (reference sequence). CDR3 length: 11 residues. V lost 5 bases, J lost 5 bases, and 9 bases lay in between. The CDR3 is CSALLGETQYF. The CDR3 region has the DNA TGCAGTGCTCTTCTAGGGGAGACCCAGTACTTC.

The genes are TRBV28 and TRBJ2-1; D is unresolved. This CDR3 region has 12 residues. The germline V gene encodes CDR1 MDHEN and CDR2 SYDVKM. V lost 7 bases and J lost 7, with 11 bases in between. This CDR3 reads CASTGLFNEQFF. CDR3 bases: TGTGCCAGCACAGGTCTCTTTAATGAGCAGTTCTTC.

This clone has a single count. This chain uses TRBV2 with TRBJ2-5; D is perhaps TRBD2 (5 bases). The CDR3 runs to 13 residues. Trimming stripped 7 bases from V and 3 bases from J, with 12 bases between. Germline V lookup: CDR1 SNHLY, CDR2 FYNNEI. The CDR3 here is CASTREQEETQYF. Written as DNA, the CDR3 is TGTGCCAGCACGAGGGAGCAGGAAGAGACCCAGTACTTC.

This clone was observed a handful of times. This chain joins TRBV28 and TRBJ2-3; a possible D gene is TRBD2 (6 bases). The V end was cut by 1 base, the J end by 4 bases, with 21 bases between. Germline assignment: CDR1 MDHEN and CDR2 SYDVKM. The CDR3 extends over 18 amino acids. The CDR3 loop reads CASSLFWGGKNLPDTQYF. CDR3 DNA: TGTGCCAGCAGTTTATTCTGGGGCGGGAAGAACCTACCAGATACGCAGTATTTT.

This chain uses TRBV10-3 with TRBJ2-1; D might be TRBD2 (5 bases). Trimming shortened V by 0 bases and J by 4 bases, and 19 bases separated the two germline ends. The CDR3 runs to 18 residues. Germline V gene sequence: CDR1 ENHRY, CDR2 SYGVKD. The CDR3 nucleotides read TGTGCCATCAGTGAGTCCCCCATCTCCGGGATCGCTTACAATGAGCAGTTCTTC. It encodes CAISESPISGIAYNEQFF.

This clone has more than one count but fewer than ten. The chain couples TRBV27 to TRBJ2-7; a weak D match, TRBD2 (5 bases). V shed 6 bases and J shed 2 bases, with 11 bases lying between them. Germline CDR1 MNHEY, CDR2 SMNVEV (reference sequence). The CDR3 loop spans 13 amino acids. In nucleotides, the CDR3 is TGTGCCAGCAGGGACGGGGATGCCTACGAGCAGTACTTC. It translates to CASRDGDAYEQYF.